What follows are 9 T cell receptor beta chains derived from one specimen sequenced in a study of blood T cells in healthy people across ages. Primed by a sample-barcoded 5' primer and a J-beta primer mix, a second PCR proceeded for 7 to 11 cycles. TCRdb reprocessed the 5' RACE reads with MiXCR, giving one entry per CDR3 protein. Seen here are about 1,400,000 distinct CDR3 sequences, about 43% observed once, and the top ten hold 7.9%. Sequenced: blood. Receptor source: a woman between 18 and 29 years old in good health.

The chain links TRBV20-1 to TRBJ1-5; D unclear. Trimming shortened V by 3 bases and J by 4 bases, and 13 bases separated the two germline ends. Germline V lookup: CDR1 DFQATT, CDR2 SNEGSKA (reference sequence). The CDR3 spans 14 residues. This chain's CDR3 is CSARIMDGNQPQHF. CDR3 DNA sequence: TGCAGTGCTAGGATAATGGACGGGAATCAGCCCCAGCATTTT.

This clonotype was seen a few times. The CDR3 loop reads CASSLDRGGNQPQHF. CDR3 DNA: TGTGCCAGCAGTTTGGACAGGGGTGGCAATCAGCCCCAGCATTTT. The chain uses TRBV27 and TRBJ1-5; 9 bases match TRBD1. Trimming at V came to 3 bases and at J to 2 bases, leaving 2 bases not matched to a gene. Germline CDR1 and CDR2: MNHEY and SMNVEV (reference sequence). The CDR3 totals 15 residues.

The chain couples TRBV28 to TRBJ2-3; 10 bases align to TRBD1. The CDR3 runs to 15 residues. The V gene end was trimmed by 8 bases and the J gene end by 4 bases; junction bases not matched to a gene: 9. CDR1 is MDHEN and CDR2 is SYDVKM in the germline V gene. The CDR3 nucleotides are TGTGCCAGCCCACCCGGGACAGGGGTAGCAGATACGCAGTATTTT. Protein product: CASPPGTGVADTQYF. Based on the CDR3 plus reference TRBV28 and TRBJ2-3, the full variable domain is DVKVTQSSRYLVKRTGEKVFLECVQDMDHENMFWYRQDPGLGLRLIYFSYDVKMKEKGDIPEGYSVSREKKERFSLILESASTNQTSMYLCASPPGTGVADTQYFGPGTRLTVL.

The J gene is TRBJ2-7, the V gene TRBV29-1; the D call may be TRBD1 or TRBD2 (7 bases each). The germline V gene encodes CDR1 SQVTM and CDR2 ANQGSEA. The CDR3 runs to 16 residues. The CDR3 spells CRTPHPGRGGPYEQYF. DNA of the CDR3: TGCCGCACTCCCCACCCCGGCAGGGGGGGACCCTACGAGCAGTACTTC.

A note on this clonotype: A much more abundant neighbour one base away suggests this may be a read error. V and J are TRBV18 and TRBJ2-7; 9 nucleotides align to TRBD2. CDR1 is KGHSH, CDR2 LQKENI, per germline. With 6 bases clipped from V and 7 bases from J, the junction kept 13 bases outside the gene matches. This CDR3 has 15 residues. Here the CDR3 DNA reads TGTGCCAGCTCTAAGGGGCTAGCGGGGTACAATGAGCAGTACTTC. This gives the protein CASSKGLAGYNEQYF.

This chain links TRBV4-1 with TRBJ1-1; 7 nucleotides match TRBD1. The germline CDR1 and CDR2 sequences are MGHRA and YSYEKL. This CDR3 spans 15 amino acids. V shed 2 bases, J shed 1 base, and the junction held 4 bases outside the gene matches. The DNA for the CDR3 is TGCGCCAGCAGCCAATTTGAGGGGGCGAACACTGAAGCTTTCTTT. Translated: CASSQFEGANTEAFF.

This chain connects TRBV27 to TRBJ2-1; 13 bases are shared with TRBD2. Looked up from germline, CDR1 is MNHEY and CDR2 is SMNVEV (reference sequence). CDR3 length: 15 amino acids. Trimming at V came to 4 bases and at J to 8 bases, leaving 5 bases not matched to a gene. The CDR3 DNA reads TGTGCCAGCAGTTCACTAGCGGGGGGGCTCGATGAGCAGTTCTTC. Translated: CASSSLAGGLDEQFF.

Details on this clonotype: This may arise from a read error, as a much more abundant clone is one base away. CDR3 nucleotide sequence: TGTGCCACCTTAGCGGACTCCACAGGAGATACGCAGTATTTT. This sequence encodes CATLADSTGDTQYF. The rearrangement joins TRBV6-1 to TRBJ2-3; D is perhaps TRBD2 (6 bases). V was clipped by 10 bases and J by 5 bases, with 19 bases between them. Germline CDR1 is MNHNS and CDR2 is SASEGT. This CDR3 contains 14 residues.

This clonotype was seen only a few times. DNA of the CDR3: TGTGCCAGCAGTTACCGGGGGCCTTTCTTGGTGAACTATGGCTACACCTTC. Encoded protein: CASSYRGPFLVNYGYTF. V gene TRBV6-5 combines with J gene TRBJ1-2, with D maybe TRBD1 (6 bases). This CDR3 is 17 amino acids long. The V gene's germline CDR1 is MNHEY and CDR2 SVGAGI. V lost 2 bases and J 2 bases, leaving 18 bases between the germline ends.